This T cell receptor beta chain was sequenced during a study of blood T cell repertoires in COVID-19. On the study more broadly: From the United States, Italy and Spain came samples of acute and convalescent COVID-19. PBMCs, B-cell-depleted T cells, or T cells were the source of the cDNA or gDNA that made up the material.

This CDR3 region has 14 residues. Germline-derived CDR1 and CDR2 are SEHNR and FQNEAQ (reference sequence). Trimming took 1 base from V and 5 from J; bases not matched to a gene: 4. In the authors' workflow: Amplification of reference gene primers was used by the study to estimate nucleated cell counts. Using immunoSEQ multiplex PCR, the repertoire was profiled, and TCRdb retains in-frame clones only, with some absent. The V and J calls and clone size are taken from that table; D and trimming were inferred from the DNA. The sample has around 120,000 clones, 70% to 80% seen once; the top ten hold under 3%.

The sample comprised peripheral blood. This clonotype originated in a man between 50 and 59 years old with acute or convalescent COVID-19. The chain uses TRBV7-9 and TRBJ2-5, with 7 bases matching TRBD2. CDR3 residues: CASSLGGSGETQYF. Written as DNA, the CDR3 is TGTGCCAGCAGCTTAGGCGGGAGCGGGGAGACCCAGTACTTC.